The 5 T cell receptor beta chains given below trace back to one sample, sequenced in a study of HIV-infected patients and healthy controls. The repertoire came from unfractionated whole blood and reflected all unsorted peripheral T cells. Reverse transcription used about 510 ng RNA and constant-region primers for alpha and beta. Using multiplexing indices, alpha and beta chain libraries were generated apart by chain-specific third strand synthesis. TCRdb fed the 5' RACE reads into MiXCR, producing one record per CDR3 protein. The table has around 20,000 distinct CDR3 sequences, about 8.2% seen once. Input material: blood. The origin of the receptors is an adult in good health.

This clonotype was observed many times. In DNA form, the CDR3 reads TGTGCCAGCAGTTACAGACAGGGTATGAGCAATGAGCAGTTCTTC. Its protein product is CASSYRQGMSNEQFF. The chain has TRBV11-2 and TRBJ2-1; TRBD1 agrees at 7 bases. From germline, CDR1 is SGHAT and CDR2 FQNNGV. This CDR3 spans 15 amino acids. V shed 6 bases and J 6 bases; nucleotides not matched to a gene: 11.

The J gene is TRBJ2-3, the V gene TRBV7-9, with 10 bases matching TRBD1. With 4 bases clipped from V and 4 bases from J, the junction kept 11 bases outside the gene matches. The CDR3 is 17 residues long. Germline loops: CDR1 SEHNR, CDR2 FQNEAQ (reference sequence). The CDR3 reads CASSSYDRGPYSDTQYF. In DNA form, the CDR3 reads TGTGCCAGCAGCTCATACGACAGGGGGCCTTACTCAGATACGCAGTATTTT.

This clonotype was observed a handful of times. This chain joins TRBV11-2 and TRBJ2-3; D unclear. With 6 bases removed from V and 0 bases from J, the gap between germline ends came to 13 bases. The CDR3 has 15 amino acids. Germline CDR1 is SGHAT and CDR2 is FQNNGV. The CDR3 sequence is CASRPLRRSTDTQYF. The DNA for the CDR3 is TGTGCCAGCAGGCCTCTCCGCAGGAGCACAGATACGCAGTATTTT. Full variable domain (remainder filled in from reference TRBV11-2 and TRBJ2-3): EAGVAQSPRYKIIEKRQSVAFWCNPISGHATLYWYQQILGQGPKLLIQFQNNGVVDDSQLPKDRFSAERLKGVDSTLKIQPAKLEDSAVYLCASRPLRRSTDTQYFGPGTRLTVL.

This clonotype was seen a handful of times. The chain combines TRBV11-2 with TRBJ1-1, with D unclear. Deletions cut 0 bases from V and 0 bases from J, with 11 bases between. The CDR3 is 16 amino acids. The germline V gene encodes CDR1 SGHAT and CDR2 FQNNGV. Here the CDR3 reads CASSLDYVGMNTEAFF. CDR3 sequence (DNA): TGTGCCAGCAGCTTAGATTATGTGGGAATGAACACTGAAGCTTTCTTT.

This clonotype rates as medium-sized. J is TRBJ2-1 and V is TRBV29-1, with D possibly matching TRBD2 (6 bases). The V gene lost 2 bases and the J gene lost 4 bases, with 15 bases spanning the gap. Germline CDR1 and CDR2: SQVTM and ANQGSEA. The CDR3 spans 15 residues. In DNA, the CDR3 is TGCAGCGTTGAAAATAGGAGGGGACGTTACAATGAGCAGTTCTTC. Amino acids: CSVENRRGRYNEQFF.